This is a list of T cell receptor beta chains from one sample in a study of blood T cell repertoires in COVID-19. This table comes from immunoSEQ multiplex PCR, and its TCRdb copy is limited to in-frame clones, with some not included. The repertoire has about 50,000 clones, approximately 85% of them found once; the top ten carry about 14%. Sequencing was performed on peripheral blood. All receptors come from a human donor in a cohort sampled during active COVID-19. Both conserved end residues are part of each CDR3. The order of the fields is CDR3 length, D gene, clone size, V gene, J gene, CDR3 DNA, CDR3 protein. The D gene is left open where the match is weak. For some rows the clone size is stated as once, few or many, or as a class when expanded; others skip it.

cdr3_length: 14; d_call: -; clone_size: -; v_call: TRBV6-1; j_call: TRBJ1-4; cdr3_nt: TGTGCCAGCAGTGAGCTAGCTCTTAATGAAAAACTGTTTTTT; cdr3_aa: CASSELALNEKLFF
cdr3_length: 15; d_call: TRBD1; clone_size: few; v_call: TRBV19; j_call: TRBJ2-6; cdr3_nt: TGTGCCAGTAGTAACAGGGGGCCTGGGGCCAACGTCCTGACTTTC; cdr3_aa: CASSNRGPGANVLTF
cdr3_length: 13; d_call: -; clone_size: once; v_call: TRBV20-1; j_call: TRBJ1-5; cdr3_nt: TGCAGTGCTAGTGGGCAGGGTCCTCAGCCCCAGCATTTT; cdr3_aa: CSASGQGPQPQHF
cdr3_length: 13; d_call: -; clone_size: -; v_call: TRBV21-1; j_call: TRBJ1-5; cdr3_nt: TGTGCCAGCAGCAAACCGCCTGGCCAGCCCCAGCATTTT; cdr3_aa: CASSKPPGQPQHF
cdr3_length: 14; d_call: TRBD2; clone_size: -; v_call: TRBV6-2/TRBV6-3; j_call: TRBJ2-1; cdr3_nt: TGTGCCAGCAGTGGCGGGAGCTCCTACAATGAGCAGTTCTTC; cdr3_aa: CASSGGSSYNEQFF
cdr3_length: 14; d_call: TRBD1; clone_size: -; v_call: TRBV30; j_call: TRBJ1-6; cdr3_nt: TGTGCCTGGAACCCCGGACAGGGAGGGTCACCCCTCCACTTT; cdr3_aa: CAWNPGQGGSPLHF
cdr3_length: 15; d_call: -; clone_size: -; v_call: TRBV9; j_call: TRBJ2-5; cdr3_nt: TGTGCCAGCAGCGTAGTAGGGAGTAGACAAGAGACCCAGTACTTC; cdr3_aa: CASSVVGSRQETQYF
cdr3_length: 19; d_call: TRBD2; clone_size: few; v_call: TRBV7-9; j_call: TRBJ2-7; cdr3_nt: TGTGCCAGCAGCACCCCAGGGTGGGTAGCGGGGGCTACATCCTACGAGCAGTACTTC; cdr3_aa: CASSTPGWVAGATSYEQYF
cdr3_length: 14; d_call: TRBD1; clone_size: -; v_call: TRBV29-1; j_call: TRBJ2-7; cdr3_nt: TGCAGCGTTGAAGAGGGACAGCCCCCCTACGAGCAGTACTTC; cdr3_aa: CSVEEGQPPYEQYF
cdr3_length: 15; d_call: TRBD2; clone_size: -; v_call: TRBV2; j_call: TRBJ2-1; cdr3_nt: TGTGCCAGCAGTGTGGCGGGAGGTCCCTACAATGAGCAGTTCTTC; cdr3_aa: CASSVAGGPYNEQFF
cdr3_length: 15; d_call: TRBD1; clone_size: -; v_call: TRBV5-1; j_call: TRBJ1-1; cdr3_nt: TGCGCCAGCAGCTTGGCCGGGACAGGGAGCGCTGAAGCTTTCTTT; cdr3_aa: CASSLAGTGSAEAFF
cdr3_length: 13; d_call: -; clone_size: -; v_call: TRBV27; j_call: TRBJ2-7; cdr3_nt: TGTGCCAGCAGAGAAGACAGACGCTACGAGCAGTACTTC; cdr3_aa: CASREDRRYEQYF
cdr3_length: 13; d_call: -; clone_size: -; v_call: TRBV14; j_call: TRBJ2-2; cdr3_nt: TGTGCCAGCAGCCCCCGGACAACCGGGGAGCTGTTTTTT; cdr3_aa: CASSPRTTGELFF
cdr3_length: 15; d_call: TRBD1; clone_size: -; v_call: TRBV10-3; j_call: TRBJ2-5; cdr3_nt: TGTGCCATCAGTGAGGCTGGAGTGACAGGGGAGACCCAGTACTTC; cdr3_aa: CAISEAGVTGETQYF
cdr3_length: 12; d_call: -; clone_size: -; v_call: TRBV3-1/TRBV3-2; j_call: TRBJ2-7; cdr3_nt: TGTGCCAGCAGCCAGGACAGCTACGAGCAGTACTTC; cdr3_aa: CASSQDSYEQYF
cdr3_length: 14; d_call: TRBD1; clone_size: -; v_call: TRBV5-1; j_call: TRBJ1-1; cdr3_nt: TGCGCCAGCGGGCCCAGGACAGGGGGCACTGAAGCTTTCTTT; cdr3_aa: CASGPRTGGTEAFF
cdr3_length: 16; d_call: TRBD2; clone_size: -; v_call: TRBV19; j_call: TRBJ2-3; cdr3_nt: TGTGCCAGTAGTATAGGAAGCGGGAGGAGCAAGTATACGCAGTATTTT; cdr3_aa: CASSIGSGRSKYTQYF
cdr3_length: 14; d_call: TRBD1; clone_size: few; v_call: TRBV5-1; j_call: TRBJ1-2; cdr3_nt: TGCGCCAGCAGCCCGGGACAGAGTAACTATGGCTACACCTTC; cdr3_aa: CASSPGQSNYGYTF
cdr3_length: 13; d_call: -; clone_size: few; v_call: TRBV11-2; j_call: TRBJ2-5; cdr3_nt: TGTGCCAGCAGCTCCCTCTTAAAAGAGACCCAGTACTTC; cdr3_aa: CASSSLLKETQYF
cdr3_length: 14; d_call: -; clone_size: -; v_call: TRBV10-2; j_call: TRBJ2-3; cdr3_nt: TGCGCCAGCAGCCCCCCCCCTAGCACAGATACGCAGTATTTT; cdr3_aa: CASSPPPSTDTQYF
cdr3_length: 16; d_call: TRBD1; clone_size: -; v_call: TRBV9; j_call: TRBJ1-2; cdr3_nt: TGTGCCAGCAGCGTAGGAGACAGGGGGCTTAGCTATGGCTACACCTTC; cdr3_aa: CASSVGDRGLSYGYTF
cdr3_length: 18; d_call: -; clone_size: -; v_call: TRBV12-2; j_call: TRBJ1-6; cdr3_nt: -; cdr3_aa: CASRLVGGGSSYNSPLHF
cdr3_length: 16; d_call: -; clone_size: few; v_call: TRBV7-3; j_call: TRBJ2-3; cdr3_nt: TGTGCCAGCAGCCCCCTTGGGGGGTGGGGAGCAGATACGCAGTATTTT; cdr3_aa: CASSPLGGWGADTQYF
cdr3_length: 20; d_call: -; clone_size: -; v_call: TRBV21-1; j_call: TRBJ2-2; cdr3_nt: TGTGCCAGCAGCAAGACGAGGACTAGCGGGGACCTCGCGAACACCGGGGAGCTGTTTTTT; cdr3_aa: CASSKTRTSGDLANTGELFF
cdr3_length: 15; d_call: TRBD1; clone_size: -; v_call: TRBV5-1; j_call: TRBJ1-1; cdr3_nt: TGCGCCAGCAGCACCTATGGAGACAGGGGGCAGGAAGCTTTCTTT; cdr3_aa: CASSTYGDRGQEAFF
cdr3_length: 14; d_call: -; clone_size: -; v_call: TRBV3-1/TRBV3-2; j_call: TRBJ2-1; cdr3_nt: TGTGCCAGCAGCCACGCTAAGATTAAGGGAGGGCAGTTCTTC; cdr3_aa: CASSHAKIKGGQFF
cdr3_length: 16; d_call: TRBD1; clone_size: -; v_call: TRBV7-9; j_call: TRBJ2-7; cdr3_nt: TGTGCCAGCAGCTTAGGGTTGGGACAGGGGGTATCAGAGCAGTACTTC; cdr3_aa: CASSLGLGQGVSEQYF
cdr3_length: 16; d_call: -; clone_size: -; v_call: TRBV6-5; j_call: TRBJ2-1; cdr3_nt: TGTGCCAGCAGTTCCTGGAGTAGCGGCTCCTACAATGAGCAGTTCTTC; cdr3_aa: CASSSWSSGSYNEQFF
cdr3_length: 16; d_call: TRBD2; clone_size: -; v_call: TRBV28; j_call: TRBJ2-3; cdr3_nt: TGTGCCAGCAGTTGGGCGGGAGGGATCCACACAGATACGCAGTATTTT; cdr3_aa: CASSWAGGIHTDTQYF
cdr3_length: 15; d_call: TRBD2; clone_size: -; v_call: TRBV5-8; j_call: TRBJ2-5; cdr3_nt: TGTGCCAGCAGCCTCTGGGGCGGGGGCCAAGAGACCCAGTACTTC; cdr3_aa: CASSLWGGGQETQYF
cdr3_length: 15; d_call: TRBD2; clone_size: -; v_call: TRBV28; j_call: TRBJ2-7; cdr3_nt: TGTGCCAGCAGTTTAAGACTAGCGGGAACCTACGAGCAGTACTTC; cdr3_aa: CASSLRLAGTYEQYF
cdr3_length: 14; d_call: TRBD1; clone_size: -; v_call: TRBV19; j_call: TRBJ2-5; cdr3_nt: TGTGCCAGTAGTATAGGAGGGGGCGCGGAGACCCAGTACTTC; cdr3_aa: CASSIGGGAETQYF
cdr3_length: 15; d_call: TRBD2; clone_size: few; v_call: TRBV7-2; j_call: TRBJ2-1; cdr3_nt: TGTGCCAGCAGAGCGGGGGGGGGCGCTCGGGATGAGCAGTTCTTC; cdr3_aa: CASRAGGGARDEQFF
cdr3_length: 16; d_call: -; clone_size: -; v_call: TRBV18; j_call: TRBJ2-1; cdr3_nt: TGTGCCAGCTCAAGAGGGGGTCGGGACTCCTACAATGAGCAGTTCTTC; cdr3_aa: CASSRGGRDSYNEQFF
cdr3_length: 16; d_call: -; clone_size: -; v_call: TRBV7-9; j_call: TRBJ1-1; cdr3_nt: TGTGCCAGCAGCCGGCCGAGGGGGGGCCGTGACACTGAAGCTTTCTTT; cdr3_aa: CASSRPRGGRDTEAFF
cdr3_length: 14; d_call: -; clone_size: -; v_call: TRBV19; j_call: TRBJ1-1; cdr3_nt: TGTGCCAGTAGTATGGCCAGATTGAACACTGAAGCTTTCTTT; cdr3_aa: CASSMARLNTEAFF
cdr3_length: 14; d_call: -; clone_size: once; v_call: TRBV5-4; j_call: TRBJ2-3; cdr3_nt: TGTGCCAGCAGCTTAGAGACTAGTACAGATACGCAGTATTTT; cdr3_aa: CASSLETSTDTQYF
cdr3_length: 13; d_call: -; clone_size: -; v_call: TRBV10-1; j_call: TRBJ1-1; cdr3_nt: TGCGCCAGCAGTCCCAACAGGAACACTGAAGCTTTCTTT; cdr3_aa: CASSPNRNTEAFF
cdr3_length: 14; d_call: -; clone_size: -; v_call: TRBV11-2; j_call: TRBJ2-2; cdr3_nt: TGTGCCAGCAGCGCCACTAGTCACACCGGGGAGCTGTTTTTT; cdr3_aa: CASSATSHTGELFF
cdr3_length: 12; d_call: -; clone_size: -; v_call: TRBV29-1; j_call: TRBJ1-2; cdr3_nt: TGCAGCGTTGAAAAGCCCCCCTATGGCTACACCTTC; cdr3_aa: CSVEKPPYGYTF
cdr3_length: 12; d_call: -; clone_size: -; v_call: TRBV28; j_call: TRBJ1-4; cdr3_nt: TGTGCCAGCAGTTTTGGCATTGAAAAACTGTTTTTT; cdr3_aa: CASSFGIEKLFF
cdr3_length: 14; d_call: -; clone_size: -; v_call: TRBV9; j_call: TRBJ1-3; cdr3_nt: TGTGCCAGCACCAAAACAGGCTCTGGAAACACCATATATTTT; cdr3_aa: CASTKTGSGNTIYF
cdr3_length: 14; d_call: -; clone_size: once; v_call: TRBV7-2; j_call: TRBJ2-6; cdr3_nt: TGTGCCAGCAGCTCGGGGGCTGGGGCCAACGTCCTGACTTTC; cdr3_aa: CASSSGAGANVLTF
cdr3_length: 13; d_call: -; clone_size: -; v_call: TRBV19; j_call: TRBJ1-3; cdr3_nt: TGTGCCAGTAGTCCCCAGAGGGGGAAAACCATATATTTT; cdr3_aa: CASSPQRGKTIYF
cdr3_length: 16; d_call: TRBD2; clone_size: -; v_call: TRBV6-6; j_call: TRBJ2-1; cdr3_nt: TGTGCCAGCAGTTATGGACTAGCGGGAGGTAACAATGAGCAGTTCTTC; cdr3_aa: CASSYGLAGGNNEQFF
cdr3_length: 14; d_call: TRBD1; clone_size: -; v_call: TRBV19; j_call: TRBJ2-7; cdr3_nt: TGTGCCAGTAGTACCCGACAGGGGAGCGACGAGCAGTACTTC; cdr3_aa: CASSTRQGSDEQYF
cdr3_length: 17; d_call: TRBD2; clone_size: -; v_call: TRBV4-1; j_call: TRBJ2-7; cdr3_nt: TGCGCCAGCAGCCAAGCGCCGGTGGCTAGCGGGAGCCACGAGCAGTACTTC; cdr3_aa: CASSQAPVASGSHEQYF
cdr3_length: 14; d_call: TRBD1; clone_size: -; v_call: TRBV5-5; j_call: TRBJ1-2; cdr3_nt: TGTGCCAGCACAATAGGGACAGGGGGCGATGGCTACACCTTC; cdr3_aa: CASTIGTGGDGYTF
cdr3_length: 15; d_call: -; clone_size: -; v_call: TRBV18; j_call: TRBJ1-1; cdr3_nt: TGTGCCAGCTCACCACCGGGCAGTTCGAACACTGAAGCTTTCTTT; cdr3_aa: CASSPPGSSNTEAFF
cdr3_length: 16; d_call: TRBD2; clone_size: -; v_call: TRBV3-1/TRBV3-2; j_call: TRBJ2-7; cdr3_nt: TGTGCCAGCAGCCCCAAATTGGGACTAGCTGTCTACGAGCAGTACTTC; cdr3_aa: CASSPKLGLAVYEQYF
cdr3_length: 12; d_call: -; clone_size: -; v_call: TRBV10-2; j_call: TRBJ1-1; cdr3_nt: TGCGCCAGCACTCAGGGGTCCACTGAAGCTTTCTTT; cdr3_aa: CASTQGSTEAFF
cdr3_length: 15; d_call: -; clone_size: -; v_call: TRBV7-9; j_call: TRBJ1-4; cdr3_nt: TGTGCCAGCAGCTTAGGCACAGGACCAAATGAAAAACTGTTTTTT; cdr3_aa: CASSLGTGPNEKLFF
cdr3_length: 15; d_call: -; clone_size: few; v_call: TRBV6-5; j_call: TRBJ2-7; cdr3_nt: TGTGCCAGCAGTTATGGAGGACGGGGCTCCTACGAGCAGTACTTC; cdr3_aa: CASSYGGRGSYEQYF
cdr3_length: 13; d_call: TRBD1; clone_size: few; v_call: TRBV5-1; j_call: TRBJ2-7; cdr3_nt: TGCGCCAGCAGTCGGGACAGAAACTACGAGCAGTACTTC; cdr3_aa: CASSRDRNYEQYF
cdr3_length: 13; d_call: -; clone_size: few; v_call: TRBV7-2; j_call: TRBJ1-1; cdr3_nt: TGTGCCAGCAGCCCAGGCCCCAACACTGAAGCTTTCTTT; cdr3_aa: CASSPGPNTEAFF
cdr3_length: 12; d_call: -; clone_size: -; v_call: TRBV28; j_call: TRBJ2-7; cdr3_nt: TGTGCCAGCAGTTCTACCCATTACGAGCAGTACTTC; cdr3_aa: CASSSTHYEQYF
cdr3_length: 13; d_call: -; clone_size: -; v_call: TRBV27; j_call: TRBJ1-1; cdr3_nt: TGTGCCAGCACGAACGGGATGAACACTGAAGCTTTCTTT; cdr3_aa: CASTNGMNTEAFF
cdr3_length: 16; d_call: TRBD1; clone_size: -; v_call: TRBV6-6; j_call: TRBJ1-1; cdr3_nt: TGTGCCAGCAGGCCGGGACAGGACATAATGAACACTGAAGCTTTCTTT; cdr3_aa: CASRPGQDIMNTEAFF
cdr3_length: 13; d_call: TRBD1; clone_size: -; v_call: TRBV30; j_call: TRBJ1-1; cdr3_nt: TGTGCCTGGACCGGACAGGGAAGGACTGAAGCTTTCTTT; cdr3_aa: CAWTGQGRTEAFF
cdr3_length: 17; d_call: TRBD2; clone_size: once; v_call: TRBV19; j_call: TRBJ2-2; cdr3_nt: TGTGCCAGTAGTATACAGATAGCGGGAGTTAGGCGCGGGGAGCTGTTTTTT; cdr3_aa: CASSIQIAGVRRGELFF